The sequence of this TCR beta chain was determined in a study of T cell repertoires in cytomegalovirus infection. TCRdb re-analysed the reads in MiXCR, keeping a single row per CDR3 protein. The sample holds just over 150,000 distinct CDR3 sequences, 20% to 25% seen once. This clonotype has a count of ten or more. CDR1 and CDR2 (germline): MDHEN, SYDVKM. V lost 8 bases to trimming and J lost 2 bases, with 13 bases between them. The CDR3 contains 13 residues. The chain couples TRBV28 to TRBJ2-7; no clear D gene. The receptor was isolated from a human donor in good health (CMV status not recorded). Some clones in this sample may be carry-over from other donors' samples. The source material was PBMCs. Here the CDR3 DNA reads TGTGCCAGCTCAAGGGCCGTAACCTACGAGCAGTACTTC. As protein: CASSRAVTYEQYF.